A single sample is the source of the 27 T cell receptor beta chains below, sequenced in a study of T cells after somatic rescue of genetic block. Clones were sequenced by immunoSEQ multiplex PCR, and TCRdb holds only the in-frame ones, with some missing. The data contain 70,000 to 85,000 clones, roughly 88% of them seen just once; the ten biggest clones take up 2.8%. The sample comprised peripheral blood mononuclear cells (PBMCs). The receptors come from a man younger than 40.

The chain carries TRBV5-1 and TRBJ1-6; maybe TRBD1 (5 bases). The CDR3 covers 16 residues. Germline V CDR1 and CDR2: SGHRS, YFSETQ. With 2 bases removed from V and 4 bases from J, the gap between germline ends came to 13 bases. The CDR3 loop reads CASSFTGRVYNSPLHF. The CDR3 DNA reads TGCGCCAGCAGCTTCACGGGGCGGGTGTATAATTCACCCCTCCACTTT.

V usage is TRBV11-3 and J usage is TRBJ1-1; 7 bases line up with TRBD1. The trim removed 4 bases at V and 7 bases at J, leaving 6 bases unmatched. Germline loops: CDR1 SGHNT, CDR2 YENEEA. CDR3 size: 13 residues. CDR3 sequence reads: CASSSPRQGEAFF. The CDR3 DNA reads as TGTGCCAGCAGCTCACCTCGACAGGGTGAAGCTTTCTTT.

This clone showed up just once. As DNA, the CDR3 is TGTGCCAGAAGGGCTACAGCAGAACCCCTATACGAGCAGTACTTC. This gives the protein CARRATAEPLYEQYF. V is TRBV7-5 and J is TRBJ2-7; TRBD1, the D gene given by the table, was not confirmed from the DNA. TRBV7-5 is a known pseudogene. This CDR3 region has 15 residues.

CDR3 bases: TGCGCCAGCAGCTACGGTAGCGGGGGGCGCGGCACAGATACGCAGTATTTT. This encodes CASSYGSGGRGTDTQYF. The chain combines TRBV5-1 with TRBJ2-3, with 10 bases lining up with TRBD2. In germline, CDR1 is SGHRS, CDR2 YFSETQ. The J segment lost 1 base and the V segment lost 3 bases, leaving 8 bases of the junction unmatched. The length of the CDR3 is 17 residues.

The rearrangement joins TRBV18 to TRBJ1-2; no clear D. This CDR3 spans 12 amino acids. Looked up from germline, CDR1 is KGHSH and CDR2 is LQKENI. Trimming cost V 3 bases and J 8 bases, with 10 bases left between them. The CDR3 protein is CASSPGRVGYTF. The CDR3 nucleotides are TGTGCCAGCTCACCGGGAAGGGTGGGCTACACCTTC.

CDR3 sequence reads: CASSLGGADTQYF. The CDR3 DNA is TGTGCCAGCAGCTTAGGGGGTGCAGATACGCAGTATTTT. The J gene is TRBJ2-3, the V gene TRBV7-2; D gene unclear. V was cut by 1 base and J by 4 bases, with 6 bases left in between. There are 13 residues in the CDR3. From germline, CDR1 is SGHTA and CDR2 FQGNSA.

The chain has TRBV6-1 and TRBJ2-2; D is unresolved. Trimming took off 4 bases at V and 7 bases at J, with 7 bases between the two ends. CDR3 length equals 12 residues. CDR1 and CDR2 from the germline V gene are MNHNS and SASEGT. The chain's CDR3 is CASSGYVGELFF. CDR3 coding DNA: TGTGCCAGCAGTGGATATGTCGGGGAGCTGTTTTTT.

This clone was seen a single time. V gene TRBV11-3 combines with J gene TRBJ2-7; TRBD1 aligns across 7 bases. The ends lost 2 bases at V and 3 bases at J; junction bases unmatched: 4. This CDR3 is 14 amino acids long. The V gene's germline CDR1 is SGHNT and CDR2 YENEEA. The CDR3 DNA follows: TGTGCCAGCAGCTTAAAAGGGGGCTTCTACGAGCAGTACTTC. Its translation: CASSLKGGFYEQYF.

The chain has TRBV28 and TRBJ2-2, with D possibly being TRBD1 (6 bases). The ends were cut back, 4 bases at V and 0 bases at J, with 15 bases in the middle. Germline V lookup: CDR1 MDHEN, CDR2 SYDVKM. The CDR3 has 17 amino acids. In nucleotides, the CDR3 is TGTGCCAGCAGTTATACAGGGTATTTGGCGAACACCGGGGAGCTGTTTTTT. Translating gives CASSYTGYLANTGELFF.

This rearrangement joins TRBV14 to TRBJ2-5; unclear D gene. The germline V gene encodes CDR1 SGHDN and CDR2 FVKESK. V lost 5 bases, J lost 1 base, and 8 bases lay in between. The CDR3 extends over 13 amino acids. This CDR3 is CASSGRPQETQYF. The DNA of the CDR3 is TGTGCCAGCAGCGGCAGGCCCCAAGAGACCCAGTACTTC.

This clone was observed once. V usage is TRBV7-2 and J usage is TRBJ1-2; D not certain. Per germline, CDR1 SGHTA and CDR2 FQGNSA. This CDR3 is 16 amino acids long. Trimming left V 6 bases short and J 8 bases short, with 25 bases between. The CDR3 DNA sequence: TGTGCCAGCAGTTATACTACCTATCAATCGACTAGCGGCTACACCTTC. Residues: CASSYTTYQSTSGYTF.

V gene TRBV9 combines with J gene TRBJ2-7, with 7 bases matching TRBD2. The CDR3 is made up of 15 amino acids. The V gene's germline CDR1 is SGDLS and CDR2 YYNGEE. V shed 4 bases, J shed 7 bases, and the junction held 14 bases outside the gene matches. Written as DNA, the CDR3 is TGTGCCAGCAGCATAAACCGGCAGCCGGGGGGTGAGCAGTACTTC. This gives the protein CASSINRQPGGEQYF.

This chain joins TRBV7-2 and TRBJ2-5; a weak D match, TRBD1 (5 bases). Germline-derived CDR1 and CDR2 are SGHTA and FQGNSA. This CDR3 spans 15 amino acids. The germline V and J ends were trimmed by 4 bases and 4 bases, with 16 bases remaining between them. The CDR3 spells CASSSRRVVGETQYF. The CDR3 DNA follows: TGTGCCAGCAGCTCCCGCAGGGTTGTTGGAGAGACCCAGTACTTC.

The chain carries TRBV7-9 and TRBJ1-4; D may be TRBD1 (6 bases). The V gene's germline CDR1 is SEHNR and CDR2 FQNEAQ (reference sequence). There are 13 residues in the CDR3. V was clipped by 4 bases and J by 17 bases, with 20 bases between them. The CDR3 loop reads CASSSHSTGLFFF. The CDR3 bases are TGTGCCAGCAGCTCCCACTCCACAGGGCTCTTTTTTTTT.

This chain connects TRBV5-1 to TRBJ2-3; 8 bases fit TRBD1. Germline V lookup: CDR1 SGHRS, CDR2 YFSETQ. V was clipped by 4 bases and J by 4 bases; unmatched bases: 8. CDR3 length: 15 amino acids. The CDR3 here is CASSPGQGLPDTQYF. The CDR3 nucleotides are TGCGCCAGCAGCCCCGGACAGGGTTTGCCAGATACGCAGTATTTT.

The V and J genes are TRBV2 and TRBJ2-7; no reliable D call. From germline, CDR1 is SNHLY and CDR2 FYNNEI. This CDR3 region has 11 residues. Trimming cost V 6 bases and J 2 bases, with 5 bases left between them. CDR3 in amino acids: CASSPTYEQYF. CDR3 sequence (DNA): TGTGCCAGCAGCCCTACCTACGAGCAGTACTTC.

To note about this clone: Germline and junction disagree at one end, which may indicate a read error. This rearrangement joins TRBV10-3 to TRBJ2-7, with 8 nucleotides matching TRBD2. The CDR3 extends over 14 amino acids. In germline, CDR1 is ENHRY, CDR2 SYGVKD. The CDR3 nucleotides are TGTGCCAGCAGTCTGGCGGGAGGCCCCTACGAGCAGTACTTC. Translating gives CASSLAGGPYEQYF.

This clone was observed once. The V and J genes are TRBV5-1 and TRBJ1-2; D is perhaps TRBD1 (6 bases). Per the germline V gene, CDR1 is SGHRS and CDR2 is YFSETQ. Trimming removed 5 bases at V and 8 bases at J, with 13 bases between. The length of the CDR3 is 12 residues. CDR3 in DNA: TGCGCCAGCAGTGAACAGGGCCAGGGCTACACCTTC. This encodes CASSEQGQGYTF.

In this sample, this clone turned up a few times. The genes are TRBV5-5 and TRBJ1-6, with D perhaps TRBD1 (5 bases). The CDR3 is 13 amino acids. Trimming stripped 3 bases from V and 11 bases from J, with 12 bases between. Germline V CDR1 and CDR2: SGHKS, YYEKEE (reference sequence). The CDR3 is CASSSAGGAPLHF. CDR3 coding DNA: TGTGCCAGCAGCTCCGCCGGGGGGGCACCCCTCCACTTT.

This CDR3 reads CASSDRTGNTIYF. For the CDR3, the DNA is TGTGCCAGCAGCGACAGGACTGGAAACACCATATATTTT. The gene calls are TRBV9 and TRBJ1-3, with a tentative D call TRBD1 (5 bases). V shed 3 bases and J shed 2 bases, with 6 bases lying between them. The CDR3 covers 13 residues. Germline CDR1 SGDLS, CDR2 YYNGEE.

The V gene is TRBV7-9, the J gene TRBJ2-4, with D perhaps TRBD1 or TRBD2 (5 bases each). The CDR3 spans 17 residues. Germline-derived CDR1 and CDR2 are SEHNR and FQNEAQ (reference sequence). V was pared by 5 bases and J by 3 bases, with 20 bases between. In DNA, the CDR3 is TGTGCCAGCAGCCACCTCCTGGGGCCAGGGAGCAAAAACATTCAGTACTTC. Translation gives CASSHLLGPGSKNIQYF. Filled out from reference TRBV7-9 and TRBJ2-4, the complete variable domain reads DTGVSQNPRHKITKRGQNVTFRCDPISEHNRLYWYRQTLGQGPEFLTYFQNEAQLEKSRLLSDRFSAERPKGSFSTLEIQRTEQGDSAMYLCASSHLLGPGSKNIQYFGAGTRLSVL.

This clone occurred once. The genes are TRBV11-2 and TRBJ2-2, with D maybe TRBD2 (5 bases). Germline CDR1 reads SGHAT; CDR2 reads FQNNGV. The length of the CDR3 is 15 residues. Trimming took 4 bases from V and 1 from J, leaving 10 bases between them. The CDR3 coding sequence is TGTGCCAGCAGCTCCGGGATGCGGAACACCGGGGAGCTGTTTTTT. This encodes CASSSGMRNTGELFF.

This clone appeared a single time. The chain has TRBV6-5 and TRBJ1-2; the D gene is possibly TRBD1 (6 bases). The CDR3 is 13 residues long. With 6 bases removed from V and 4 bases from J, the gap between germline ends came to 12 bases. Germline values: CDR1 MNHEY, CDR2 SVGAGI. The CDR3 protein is CASRAQGIYGYTF. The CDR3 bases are TGTGCCAGCAGGGCACAGGGCATCTATGGCTACACCTTC.

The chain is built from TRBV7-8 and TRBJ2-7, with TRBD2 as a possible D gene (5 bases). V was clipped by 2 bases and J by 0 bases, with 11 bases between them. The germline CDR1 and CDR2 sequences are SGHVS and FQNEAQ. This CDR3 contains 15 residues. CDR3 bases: TGTGCCAGCAGCTTACAGCCTGGGAGCTCCTACGAGCAGTACTTC. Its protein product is CASSLQPGSSYEQYF.

In nucleotides, the CDR3 is TGTGCCAGTAGTCCTAATCTTGACAATGAGCAGTTCTTC. Encoded protein: CASSPNLDNEQFF. The chain uses TRBV19 and TRBJ2-1; D is unclear. The CDR3 contains 13 residues. V was clipped by 5 bases and J by 5 bases, with 10 bases between them. Per germline, CDR1 LNHDA and CDR2 SQIVND (reference sequence).

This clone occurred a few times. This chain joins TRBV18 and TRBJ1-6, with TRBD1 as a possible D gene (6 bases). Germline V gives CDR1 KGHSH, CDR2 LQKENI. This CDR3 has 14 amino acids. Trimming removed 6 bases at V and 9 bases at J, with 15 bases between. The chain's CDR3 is CASSGHLGGSPLHF. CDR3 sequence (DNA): TGTGCCAGCTCGGGACATCTGGGTGGTTCACCCCTCCACTTT.

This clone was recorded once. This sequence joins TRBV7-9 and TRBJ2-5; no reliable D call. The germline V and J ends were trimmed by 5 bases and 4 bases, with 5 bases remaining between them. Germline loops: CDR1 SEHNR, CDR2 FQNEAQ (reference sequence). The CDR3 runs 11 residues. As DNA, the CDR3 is TGTGCCAGCAGCCAGACAGAGACCCAGTACTTC. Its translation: CASSQTETQYF.